This T cell receptor beta chain is drawn from a study of T cell changes during pregnancy in multiple sclerosis. CDR3 length: 16 amino acids. CDR1 and CDR2 from the germline V gene are LNHDA and SQIVND (reference sequence). Trimming removed 7 bases at V and 7 bases at J, with 25 bases between. Assay used: immunoSEQ multiplex PCR; TCRdb lists only in-frame clones, some missing. The profile shows tens of thousands of clones, approximately 92% of them singletons. Sequences were derived from peripheral blood, sampled in the second trimester of pregnancy. The clonotype was recovered from a female donor in good health, enrolled as a control in a pregnancy study. V usage is TRBV19 and J usage is TRBJ1-2, with no clear D. DNA of the CDR3: TGTGCCAGTACCCTGATGTTGGGGAGCGGCGGGTCTGGCTACACCTTC. Translating gives CASTLMLGSGGSGYTF.